A single sample is the source of the 28 T cell receptor beta chains below, sequenced in a study of control samples from healthy donors and cancer patients. TCRdb's table, derived via immunoSEQ multiplex PCR, lists solely in-frame clones and lacks some. Of approximately 120,000 clones in the sample, roughly nine tenths were seen once. The specimen was blood. These receptors were taken from a man between 18 and 29 years old in good health.

This clone turned up a few times. The chain joins TRBV9 to TRBJ1-2, with 8 bases aligning to TRBD1. CDR3 size: 13 residues. The V gene's germline CDR1 is SGDLS and CDR2 YYNGEE. J was trimmed by 8 bases and V by 3 bases; bases with no gene match: 6. CDR3 protein: CASSADRAEGYTF. DNA of the CDR3: TGTGCCAGCAGCGCGGACAGGGCGGAAGGCTACACCTTC.

J is TRBJ1-2 and V is TRBV12-5; 9 bases line up with TRBD1. The germline gives CDR1 LGHNT, CDR2 FRNRAP. Losses at the gene ends were 1 base for V and 4 bases for J; bases not matched to a gene: 4. The CDR3 covers 15 residues. CDR3 amino acids: CASGLDRGQAYGYTF. The CDR3 coding sequence is TGTGCTAGTGGTTTGGACAGGGGGCAAGCCTATGGCTACACCTTC.

V is TRBV18 and J is TRBJ1-5, with a tentative D call TRBD1 (5 bases). The germline V gene encodes CDR1 KGHSH and CDR2 LQKENI. The CDR3 spans 13 residues. The V gene lost 6 bases and the J gene lost 7 bases, with 13 bases spanning the gap. The CDR3 DNA sequence: TGTGCCAGCTCTCAGGGTTGGGGACAGCCCCAGCATTTT. Its translation is CASSQGWGQPQHF.

This chain joins TRBV5-1 and TRBJ1-6; TRBD1 agrees at 9 bases. Trimming took 7 bases from V and 8 from J; bases not matched to a gene: 7. Germline-derived CDR1 and CDR2 are SGHRS and YFSETQ. This CDR3 comprises 14 residues. CDR3 region: CASSPGQGDSPLHF. The CDR3 DNA is TGCGCCAGCTCCCCGGGACAGGGTGATTCACCCCTCCACTTT.

The V and J genes are TRBV19 and TRBJ2-3; D may be TRBD2 (6 bases). With 5 bases removed from V and 3 bases from J, the gap between germline ends came to 12 bases. This CDR3 contains 14 residues. The V gene's germline CDR1 is LNHDA and CDR2 SQIVND (reference sequence). In nucleotides, the CDR3 is TGTGCCAGTAGTTGGAGGGTAACAACAGATACGCAGTATTTT. Translated: CASSWRVTTDTQYF.

This chain links TRBV6-5 with TRBJ1-1; 7 positions match TRBD1. Looked up from germline, CDR1 is MNHEY and CDR2 is SVGAGI. V gave up 6 bases and J gave up 1 base; unmatched junction bases: 5. The CDR3 spans 14 residues. The CDR3 protein is CASSGDRANTEAFF. The CDR3 DNA reads TGTGCCAGCAGCGGTGACAGGGCGAACACTGAAGCTTTCTTT.

The chain uses TRBV6-1 and TRBJ1-6; D ambiguous. Trimming removed 0 bases at V and 5 bases at J, with 11 bases between. The CDR3 is made up of 16 amino acids. Germline V gene lookup returns CDR1 MNHNS and CDR2 SASEGT. Written as DNA, the CDR3 is TGTGCCAGCAGTGAAGCGCTGTGGCAGGATAATTCACCCCTCCACTTT. Protein: CASSEALWQDNSPLHF.

V and J are TRBV6-6 and TRBJ2-5; D may be TRBD1 or TRBD2 (5 bases each). CDR3 length: 15 residues. V was shortened by 7 bases and J by 5 bases, with 20 bases between the two germline ends. Per germline, CDR1 MNHNY and CDR2 SVGAGI (reference sequence). The CDR3 sequence is CASTQGRSRGETQYF. The CDR3 DNA is TGTGCCAGCACCCAAGGACGCTCGAGGGGTGAGACCCAGTACTTC.

The V and J genes are TRBV5-4 and TRBJ2-7, with 12 bases fitting TRBD1. Germline V gene sequence: CDR1 SGHNT, CDR2 YYREEE (reference sequence). This CDR3 is 16 amino acids long. The V gene end was trimmed by 4 bases and the J gene end by 5 bases; junction bases not matched to a gene: 10. The CDR3 region has the DNA TGTGCCAGCAGCGGAGGGTACGGGACAGGGGGCAACGAGCAGTACTTC. Translation gives CASSGGYGTGGNEQYF.

The chain links TRBV3-1 (or the pseudogene TRBV3-2) to TRBJ1-2, with D possibly TRBD1 on 5 matching bases. Trimming shortened V by 7 bases and J by 4 bases, and 25 bases separated the two germline ends. The CDR3 has 17 amino acids. The V gene's germline CDR1 is LGHDT and CDR2 YNNKEL (reference sequence). The CDR3 protein is CASTGCCPGPGVYGYTF. The CDR3 DNA reads TGTGCCAGCACAGGGTGTTGCCCCGGGCCCGGCGTCTATGGCTACACCTTC.

The chain couples TRBV9 to TRBJ1-1; weak D call: TRBD1 (5 bases). The CDR3 loop spans 13 amino acids. Trimming pared 0 bases from V and 6 bases from J, leaving 9 bases between. CDR1 is SGDLS and CDR2 is YYNGEE in the germline V gene. This CDR3 is CASSVDSGPEAFF. The CDR3, as DNA: TGTGCCAGCAGCGTAGATTCGGGGCCTGAAGCTTTCTTT. Complete variable domain (other parts from reference TRBV9 and TRBJ1-1): DSGVTQTPKHLITATGQRVTLRCSPRSGDLSVYWYQQSLDQGLQFLIQYYNGEERAKGNILERFSAQQFPDLHSELNLSSLELGDSALYFCASSVDSGPEAFFGQGTRLTVV.

V gene TRBV7-2 combines with J gene TRBJ1-4, with 7 bases identical to TRBD1. Losses at the gene ends were 5 bases for V and 9 bases for J; bases not matched to a gene: 9. Germline values: CDR1 SGHTA, CDR2 FQGNSA. The CDR3 runs 14 residues. CDR3 nucleotides: TGTGCCAGCAGCCTGTCCAGGGGGAATCAAAAACTGTTTTTT. Translation gives CASSLSRGNQKLFF.

The V and J genes are TRBV19 and TRBJ2-7; 7 nucleotides align to TRBD1. V lost 6 bases and J lost 1; bases outside the gene matches: 6. Germline loops: CDR1 LNHDA, CDR2 SQIVND (reference sequence). The CDR3 has 14 amino acids. The CDR3: CASRMDRWSYEQYF. For the CDR3, the DNA is TGTGCCAGTAGAATGGACAGGTGGTCCTACGAGCAGTACTTC.

The J gene is TRBJ2-3, the V gene TRBV19; tentatively, D is TRBD1 or TRBD2 (6 bases each). The germline gives CDR1 LNHDA, CDR2 SQIVND (reference sequence). The CDR3 loop spans 16 amino acids. V dropped 7 bases and J dropped 1 base, with 18 bases sitting between them. CDR3 nucleotide sequence: TGTGCCAGTACCACGGAGGGGGTGTGGGGCACAGATACGCAGTATTTT. Encoded protein: CASTTEGVWGTDTQYF.

The chain uses TRBV6-7 and TRBJ1-5; D gene ambiguous. TRBV6-7 falls under the ORF class, with uncertain function. V gave up 1 base and J gave up 1 base, with 2 bases separating them. The CDR3 sequence is 13 residues long. CDR3 bases: TGTGCCAGCAGTTACTTAAGCAATCAGCCCCAGCATTTT. Translated: CASSYLSNQPQHF.

The chain combines TRBV30 with TRBJ1-2; no reliable D call. CDR1 is GTSNPN and CDR2 is SVGIG in the germline V gene (reference sequence). The CDR3 is 16 residues long. The V end was cut by 8 bases, the J end by 0 bases, with 22 bases between. In DNA, the CDR3 is TGTGCCCGTACCCGGGAGTCTCGCCCGACTAACTATGGCTACACCTTC. This encodes CARTRESRPTNYGYTF.

The genes are TRBV6-5 and TRBJ1-1, with 7 nucleotides matching TRBD1. Germline V lookup: CDR1 MNHEY, CDR2 SVGAGI. Trimming took 4 bases from V and 1 from J; bases not matched to a gene: 3. This CDR3 region has 14 residues. CDR3 in DNA: TGTGCCAGCAGTTCCTGGGACAGGAACACTGAAGCTTTCTTT. Protein product: CASSSWDRNTEAFF.

This chain connects TRBV11-2 to TRBJ2-7; D possibly corresponds to TRBD1 (5 bases). Germline V gene data show CDR1 as SGHAT and CDR2 as FQNNGV. Trimming cost V 0 bases and J 4 bases, with 7 bases left between them. The CDR3 has 13 residues. The CDR3 DNA reads TGTGCCAGCAGCTTAGACAGGGCTTACGAGCAGTACTTC. Protein: CASSLDRAYEQYF.

The chain joins TRBV25-1 to TRBJ1-3; D is possibly TRBD1 (5 bases). The CDR3 runs 15 residues. Trimming stripped 0 bases from V and 8 bases from J, with 14 bases between. The V gene's germline CDR1 is MGHDK and CDR2 SYGVNS. The CDR3 DNA reads TGTGCCAGCAGTGAATATGGGACGTTTCGAGACACCATATATTTT. Translated: CASSEYGTFRDTIYF.

This clone was counted once. The V call is TRBV30, the J call TRBJ1-4, with D uncertain. Germline CDR1 reads GTSNPN; CDR2 reads SVGIG (reference sequence). The V end was cut by 1 base, the J end by 5 bases, with 8 bases between. The CDR3 runs to 13 residues. CDR3 sequence: CAWSALNNEKLFF. In nucleotides, the CDR3 is TGTGCCTGGAGTGCCCTGAACAATGAAAAACTGTTTTTT.

This sequence joins TRBV7-6 and TRBJ2-1; TRBD2 agrees at 14 bases. Germline-derived CDR1 and CDR2 are SGHVS and FNYEAQ. CDR3 size: 20 residues. J lost 9 bases, V lost 5 bases, and 21 bases had no gene match. CDR3 bases: TGTGCCAGCAGCCGTAGTCCCGGGACTAGCGGGAGATCCTATGCAGTTGAGCAGTTCTTC. It specifies CASSRSPGTSGRSYAVEQFF.

The V gene is TRBV7-3, the J gene TRBJ2-2, with 8 bases matching TRBD1. Germline CDR1 SGHTA, CDR2 FQGTGA. Trimming cost V 4 bases and J 8 bases; bases outside gene matches: 9. CDR3 length equals 15 residues. The CDR3 DNA follows: TGTGCCAGCAGCTACCAAACAGGGGGAAAGGGGGAGCTGTTTTTT. Translation: CASSYQTGGKGELFF.

The V and J genes are TRBV3-1 (or the pseudogene TRBV3-2) and TRBJ2-3; a weak D match, TRBD2 (5 bases). This CDR3 contains 16 residues. Germline V lookup: CDR1 LGHDT, CDR2 YNNKEL (reference sequence). V was shortened by 2 bases and J by 4 bases, with 16 bases between the two germline ends. The DNA of the CDR3 is TGTGCCAGCAGCCAAAGCGGAAGAGCCCCGGCAGATACGCAGTATTTT. Translated, it gives CASSQSGRAPADTQYF.

In this sample, this clone turned up once. The chain recombines TRBV29-1 with TRBJ2-2; maybe TRBD1 (5 bases). This CDR3 is 14 amino acids long. The V gene's germline CDR1 is SQVTM and CDR2 ANQGSEA. Deletions cut 6 bases from V and 3 bases from J, with 14 bases between. The CDR3 DNA reads as TGCAGCGTCAAAGTGGGGCCAGACACCGGGGAGCTGTTTTTT. Its translation is CSVKVGPDTGELFF.

This chain joins TRBV12-3 or TRBV12-4 and TRBJ2-3; the D is unclear. The CDR3 is made up of 11 amino acids. The ends were cut back, 6 bases at V and 5 bases at J, with 6 bases in the middle. The CDR3 sequence: CASSLGDTQYF. The CDR3 nucleotides are TGTGCCAGCAGCCTAGGAGATACGCAGTATTTT.

The chain uses TRBV27 and TRBJ1-6, with TRBD1 identical over 11 bases. Losses at the gene ends were 4 bases for V and 8 bases for J; bases not matched to a gene: 4. CDR3 length equals 15 residues. The V gene's germline CDR1 is MNHEY and CDR2 SMNVEV (reference sequence). CDR3 nucleotide sequence: TGTGCCAGCAGTTCGGGACAGGGGGTGGATTCACCCCTCCACTTT. It yields the protein CASSSGQGVDSPLHF.

The chain links TRBV27 to TRBJ2-1; the match to TRBD1 covers 7 bases. In germline, CDR1 is MNHEY, CDR2 SMNVEV (reference sequence). V shed 6 bases, J shed 7 bases, and the junction held 12 bases outside the gene matches. The CDR3 sequence is 15 residues long. The CDR3 sequence is CASSHRQGIPNEQFF. In DNA form, the CDR3 reads TGTGCCAGCAGCCATAGACAGGGTATACCGAATGAGCAGTTCTTC.

V and J are TRBV11-2 and TRBJ1-3, with D unclear. Germline lookup yields CDR1 SGHAT and CDR2 FQNNGV. V was clipped by 5 bases and J by 1 base, with 12 bases between them. The CDR3 is 15 residues long. The CDR3 DNA reads TGTGCCAGCAGCCCACTCGACCTTTCTGGAAACACCATATATTTT. This sequence encodes CASSPLDLSGNTIYF.